This TCR beta chain was profiled in a study of cytomegalovirus exposure and HLA in healthy donors. CDR3 length: 14 amino acids. Germline V gene lookup returns CDR1 KGHSH and CDR2 LQKENI. V was clipped by 3 bases and J by 5 bases, with 13 bases between them. Study results and limitations: While the bulk of TCR sequences proved rare, some public TCRs turned up in many donors.

About this clone itself: Antigen unknown.

The PCR contained 60 Vbeta and 13 Jbeta primers. Measured with immunoSEQ multiplex PCR; TCRdb has only the in-frame clones, and not every one. The profile shows some 70,000 clones, over 75% of them singletons. The chain is built from TRBV18 and TRBJ1-1; a possible D gene is TRBD1 (5 bases). The TCR sequence derives from a human donor in good health. Sequenced: PBMCs. CDR3 residues: CASSPTGGETEAFF. In nucleotides, the CDR3 is TGTGCCAGCTCACCCACGGGGGGGGAGACTGAAGCTTTCTTT.